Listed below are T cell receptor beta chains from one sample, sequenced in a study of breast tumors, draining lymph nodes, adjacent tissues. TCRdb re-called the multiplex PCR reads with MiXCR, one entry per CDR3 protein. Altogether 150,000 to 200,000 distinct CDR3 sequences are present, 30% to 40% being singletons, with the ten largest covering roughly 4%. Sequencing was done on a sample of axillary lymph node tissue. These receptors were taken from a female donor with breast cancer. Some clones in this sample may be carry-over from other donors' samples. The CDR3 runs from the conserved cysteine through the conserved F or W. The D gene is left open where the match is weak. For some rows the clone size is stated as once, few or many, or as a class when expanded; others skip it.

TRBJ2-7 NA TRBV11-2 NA TGTGCCAGCAGCTTAGCTGGGGGAGCCGACTACGAGCAGCACTTC CASSLAGGADYEQHF
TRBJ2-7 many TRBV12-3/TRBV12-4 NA TGTGCCAGCAGTAAGACAGAAGGGAGGTACGAGCAGTACTTC CASSKTEGRYEQYF
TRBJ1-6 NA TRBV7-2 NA TGTGCCAGCAGCTTAAGGGTAGCGGGGGATTCACCCCTCCACTTT CASSLRVAGDSPLHF
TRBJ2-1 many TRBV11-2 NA TGTGCCAGCAGCCGCCGGACTAACAATGAGCAGTTCTTC CASSRRTNNEQFF
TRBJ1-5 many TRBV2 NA TGTGCCAGCAGACCGGGGGGGGGCGATCAGCCCCAGCATTTT CASRPGGGDQPQHF
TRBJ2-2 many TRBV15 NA TGTGCCACCAGCACGGGACTTTTCACCGGGGAGCTGTTTTTT CATSTGLFTGELFF
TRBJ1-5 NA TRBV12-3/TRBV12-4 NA TGTGCCAGCAGCCCCACCGGGATAGGGCCCAATCAGCTCCAGCATTTT CASSPTGIGPNQLQHF
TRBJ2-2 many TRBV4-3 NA TGCGCCAGCAGCCCCCGACTAGTGGGAGGAGACACCGGGGAGCTGTTTTTT CASSPRLVGGDTGELFF
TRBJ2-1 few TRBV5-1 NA TGCGCCAGCAGCTTGTCTAGCAATGAGCACTTCTTC CASSLSSNEHFF
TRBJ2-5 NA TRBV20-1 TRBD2 TGCAGTGCTGGCGGGAGGAGTGAGACCCAGTACTTC CSAGGRSETQYF
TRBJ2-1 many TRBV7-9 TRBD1 TGTGCCAGCAGCTCCCCTCCTAAGGGACAGGGGCGGGATGAGCAGTTCTTC CASSSPPKGQGRDEQFF
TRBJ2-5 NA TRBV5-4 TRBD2 TGTGCCAGCAGCTTGGGTAGCGGGAGGAAAGAGACCCAGTACTTC CASSLGSGRKETQYF
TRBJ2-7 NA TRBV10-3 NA TGTGCCATCAGTGCTGCACTAGCCTACGAGCAGTACTTC CAISAALAYEQYF
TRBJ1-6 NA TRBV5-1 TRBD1 TGCGCCAGCAGCCTGTCCGGGACAGCTTCCCCCCTCCACTTT CASSLSGTASPLHF
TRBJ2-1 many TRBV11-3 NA TGTGCCAGCAGCTTAGGAATGGGGAATGAGCAGTTCTTC CASSLGMGNEQFF
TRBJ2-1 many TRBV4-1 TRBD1 TGCGCCAGCAGCCAACCGGGACAGGGGGCGAAGGATGAGCAGTTCTTC CASSQPGQGAKDEQFF
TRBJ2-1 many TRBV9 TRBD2 TGTGCCAGCAGCCATCCGTCAACGGGGGGGAGGAATGAGCAGTTCTTC CASSHPSTGGRNEQFF
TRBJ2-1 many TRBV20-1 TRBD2 TGCAGTGCTAGAGATAGCTGGCTAGCGGGGAGGGATGAGCAGTTCTTC CSARDSWLAGRDEQFF
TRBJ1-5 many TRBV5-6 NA TGTGCCAGCAGCCAGGACGGAGCCTCGCCCCAGCATTTT CASSQDGASPQHF
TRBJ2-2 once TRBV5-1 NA TGCGCCAGCAGCACCACTGGCGTAGAAATTCACACCGGGGAGCTGTTTTTT CASSTTGVEIHTGELFF
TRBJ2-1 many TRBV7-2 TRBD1 TGTGCCAGCAGCTCCGGACAGGGCATTACCCAGCAGTTCTTC CASSSGQGITQQFF
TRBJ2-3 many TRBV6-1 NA TGTGCCAGCATCAGGACAGCTAAGGTCAGCACAGATACGCAGTATTTT CASIRTAKVSTDTQYF
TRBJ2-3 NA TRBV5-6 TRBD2 TGTGCCAGCAGCTTCTTGGTTAGCGGGATAAAAAATACGCAGTATTTT CASSFLVSGIKNTQYF
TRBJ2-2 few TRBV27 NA TGTGCCAGCAGAGTTTGGGGCACCGGGGAGCTGTTTTTT CASRVWGTGELFF